Below, 22 T cell receptor beta chains from the same sample are listed, as sequenced in a study of cytomegalovirus exposure and HLA in healthy donors (dated by TCRdb to 2016 to 2017). The method was the immunoSEQ multiplex PCR assay. TCRdb re-hosts the immuneACCESS table, in-frame sequences only. Its copies lack some clones; in the studies checked, an unresolved V gene accounts for under half of them, and the cause for the rest is not known. The table for this sample lists 65,000 to 80,000 clones; 94% of them were counted only once. The top ten clones comprise 2.1% of the sample. Sample: PBMCs. Source of these receptors: a woman between 18 and 30 years old in good health and CMV-seronegative.

The V gene is TRBV28, the J gene TRBJ1-5; D is perhaps TRBD1 (6 bases). V lost 5 bases, J lost 7 bases, and 24 bases lay in between. The germline V gene has CDR1 MDHEN and CDR2 SYDVKM. The CDR3 consists of 17 residues. The CDR3 DNA reads TGTGCCAGCAGTCCACCTTCTTTGATGGGGGCCAACCAGCCCCAGCATTTT. Encoded protein: CASSPPSLMGANQPQHF.

This sequence joins TRBV4-1 and TRBJ1-2; weak D call: TRBD1 (5 bases). Germline assignment: CDR1 MGHRA and CDR2 YSYEKL. This CDR3 has 16 amino acids. Trimming shortened V by 4 bases and J by 0 bases, and 15 bases separated the two germline ends. CDR3 sequence (DNA): TGCGCCAGCAGCCCCACCGCCCCGACAGCTAACTATGGCTACACCTTC. This codes for CASSPTAPTANYGYTF.

The chain uses TRBV29-1 and TRBJ2-2; unclear D gene. V was cut by 0 bases and J by 3 bases, with 8 bases left in between. The CDR3 is 14 residues long. Germline CDR1 reads SQVTM; CDR2 reads ANQGSEA. The CDR3 DNA is TGCAGCGTTGAAGAGAGAACTGACACCGGGGAGCTGTTTTTT. Translation gives CSVEERTDTGELFF.

The V and J genes are TRBV19 and TRBJ1-5; D unclear. Germline CDR1 and CDR2: LNHDA and SQIVND (reference sequence). Trimming stripped 8 bases from V and 6 bases from J, with 14 bases between. The CDR3 has 13 amino acids. The DNA for the CDR3 is TGTGCCAGTGAAGAGGGCTCCAGTCAGCCCCAGCATTTT. Its translation: CASEEGSSQPQHF.

This chain joins TRBV2 and TRBJ1-3, with D perhaps matching TRBD1 (5 bases). CDR1 is SNHLY, CDR2 FYNNEI, per germline. This CDR3 contains 15 residues. V was clipped by 6 bases and J by 0 bases, with 12 bases between them. DNA for the CDR3: TGTGCCAGCAGGACGGGGGGAATCTCTGGAAACACCATATATTTT. Its translation is CASRTGGISGNTIYF.

The J gene is TRBJ2-5, the V gene TRBV2; TRBD2 aligns across 9 bases. The trim removed 1 base at V and 4 bases at J, leaving 7 bases unmatched. Germline V gene data show CDR1 as SNHLY and CDR2 as FYNNEI. The CDR3 consists of 16 residues. The CDR3 here is CASSEGAGGLRETQYF. In DNA, the CDR3 is TGTGCCAGCAGTGAAGGGGCGGGAGGGCTGCGAGAGACCCAGTACTTC.

The rearrangement links TRBV11-1 to TRBJ2-3, with D perhaps TRBD1 (6 bases). V dropped 8 bases and J dropped 6 bases, with 18 bases sitting between them. The CDR3 length is 14 residues. Germline V CDR1 and CDR2: SGHAT, FQDESV (reference sequence). The CDR3 sequence: CASGVLQGWDTQYF. In DNA form, the CDR3 reads TGTGCCAGCGGTGTTCTACAGGGATGGGATACGCAGTATTTT.

The chain employs TRBV9 and TRBJ1-1, with 10 bases fitting TRBD1. V gave up 4 bases and J gave up 6 bases; unmatched junction bases: 6. CDR1 and CDR2 from the germline V gene are SGDLS and YYNGEE. This CDR3 is built from 14 residues. CDR3 coding DNA: TGTGCCAGCAGCCCAGGGACAGGGGCGGCTGAAGCTTTCTTT. Translating gives CASSPGTGAAEAFF.

J is TRBJ1-1 and V is TRBV11-3; TRBD1 agrees at 9 bases. CDR1 and CDR2 from the germline V gene are SGHNT and YENEEA. V dropped 5 bases and J dropped 0; count of bases not matched to a gene: 7. The CDR3 spans 16 residues. This CDR3 is CASSMTHRGLNTEAFF. CDR3 coding DNA: TGTGCCAGCAGCATGACCCACAGGGGGCTGAACACTGAAGCTTTCTTT.

The chain links TRBV11-3 to TRBJ2-1; 9 nucleotides agree with TRBD1. This CDR3 has 14 residues. Germline trimming cut 5 bases from V and 7 bases from J; bases unmatched to any gene: 6. Germline CDR1 SGHNT, CDR2 YENEEA. This CDR3 is CASSVGQGGNEQFF. In nucleotides, the CDR3 is TGTGCCAGCAGCGTGGGACAGGGAGGGAATGAGCAGTTCTTC.

The CDR3 region is CASSQLTGSPLHF. CDR3 bases: TGTGCCAGCAGCCAGCTTACGGGTTCACCCCTCCACTTT. This chain links TRBV14 with TRBJ1-6; D remains unclear. CDR1 SGHDN and CDR2 FVKESK come from the germline V gene. This CDR3 is 13 amino acids long. The V end lost 3 bases, the J end lost 9 bases, and 9 bases lay between the germline ends. The full variable domain, with the rest looked up from reference TRBV14 and TRBJ1-6, is EAGVTQFPSHSVIEKGQTVTLRCDPISGHDNLYWYRRVMGKEIKFLLHFVKESKQDESGMPNNRFLAERTGGTYSTLKVQPAELEDSGVYFCASSQLTGSPLHFGNGTRLTVT.

This chain links TRBV9 with TRBJ1-3; TRBD1 might be the D (6 bases). CDR1 and CDR2 (germline): SGDLS, YYNGEE. This CDR3 has 17 amino acids. The V and J ends lost 1 base and 0 bases respectively, with 14 bases between them. CDR3: CASSVLPTGRSGNTIYF. CDR3 coding DNA: TGTGCCAGCAGCGTACTTCCGACAGGCCGCTCTGGAAACACCATATATTTT.

The chain has TRBV5-8 and TRBJ2-5; 10 positions match TRBD2. From germline, CDR1 is SGHTS and CDR2 YDEGEE. V shed 5 bases, J shed 7 bases, and the junction held 11 bases outside the gene matches. There are 15 residues in the CDR3. The CDR3 DNA is TGTGCCAGCAGGCAAACGGGACTAGCGTTTGGGACCCAGTACTTC. It codes for CASRQTGLAFGTQYF. The full variable domain, its missing parts supplied by reference TRBV5-8 and TRBJ2-5, is EAGVTQSPTHLIKTRGQQATLRCSPISGHTSVYWYQQALGLGLQFLLWYDEGEERNRGNFPPRFSGRQFPNYSSELNVNALELEDSALYLCASRQTGLAFGTQYFGPGTRLLVL.

The V call is TRBV7-9, the J call TRBJ2-2, with D hard to call. CDR1 is SEHNR and CDR2 is FQNEAQ in the germline V gene (reference sequence). The CDR3 runs to 16 residues. V was cut by 4 bases and J by 0 bases, with 12 bases left in between. The DNA of the CDR3 is TGTGCCAGCAGCTCAACTCGACGGGCGAACACCGGGGAGCTGTTTTTT. The encoded protein is CASSSTRRANTGELFF.

The chain uses TRBV6-5 and TRBJ1-2; D is perhaps TRBD1 (6 bases). The CDR3 extends over 13 amino acids. Germline loops: CDR1 MNHEY, CDR2 SVGAGI. Trimming left V 10 bases short and J 7 bases short, with 19 bases between. CDR3 coding DNA: TGTGCCACCGTGGGAGGGGGGCTTCTTGGCTACACCTTC. Translating it yields CATVGGGLLGYTF.

CDR3 residues: CSALGPTSGSRPVNEQFF. For the CDR3, the DNA is TGCAGCGCCTTGGGTCCCACTAGCGGGAGCCGCCCCGTGAATGAGCAGTTCTTC. The chain has TRBV29-1 and TRBJ2-1; 11 nucleotides match TRBD2. The CDR3 sequence is 18 residues long. The germline CDR1 and CDR2 sequences are SQVTM and ANQGSEA. The V and J ends lost 7 bases and 7 bases, in that order; junction bases with no gene match: 21.

The chain uses TRBV30 and TRBJ2-7; the D gene is possibly TRBD2 (6 bases). CDR3 length equals 15 residues. V dropped 1 base and J dropped 3 bases, with 16 bases sitting between them. Germline CDR1 GTSNPN, CDR2 SVGIG (reference sequence). The CDR3 protein is CAWSAYRESIYEQYF. The CDR3 DNA follows: TGTGCCTGGAGTGCCTACCGGGAGTCGATCTACGAGCAGTACTTC.

The chain employs TRBV6-5 and TRBJ2-7; 7 nucleotides agree with TRBD2. V lost 0 bases to trimming and J lost 3 bases; unmatched junction nucleotides: 8. CDR1 MNHEY and CDR2 SVGAGI come from the germline V gene. CDR3 length equals 16 residues. CDR3 coding DNA: TGTGCCAGCAGTTACTCGAGGCGTCTAGCGGTCTACGAGCAGTACTTC. Translation: CASSYSRRLAVYEQYF.

V is TRBV10-1 and J is TRBJ1-1, with 10 nucleotides matching TRBD1. The J segment lost 3 bases and the V segment lost 2 bases, leaving 0 bases of the junction unmatched. The germline CDR1 and CDR2 sequences are WNHNN and SYGVQD (reference sequence). The CDR3 has 14 residues. CDR3 sequence reads: CASSEGQGDTEAFF. The CDR3 region has the DNA TGCGCCAGCAGTGAGGGACAGGGGGACACTGAAGCTTTCTTT.

J is TRBJ2-5 and V is TRBV5-1; TRBD1 agrees at 11 bases. The CDR3 spans 15 residues. V lost 4 bases, J lost 2 bases, and 4 bases stayed unmatched. From germline, CDR1 is SGHRS and CDR2 YFSETQ. The CDR3 protein is CASSPGQGVQETQYF. CDR3 sequence (DNA): TGCGCCAGCAGCCCGGGACAGGGGGTACAAGAGACCCAGTACTTC.

V and J are TRBV5-4 and TRBJ1-3, with D possibly being TRBD1 (5 bases). The CDR3 extends over 15 amino acids. V lost 0 bases to trimming and J lost 2 bases, with 9 bases between them. The V gene's germline CDR1 is SGHNT and CDR2 YYREEE (reference sequence). The CDR3 here is CASSLGQTTGNTIYF. The CDR3 DNA reads TGTGCCAGCAGCTTGGGACAGACCACTGGAAACACCATATATTTT.

The V call is TRBV5-5, the J call TRBJ1-1; possible D gene TRBD1, 5 bases. Germline CDR1 reads SGHKS; CDR2 reads YYEKEE (reference sequence). There are 13 residues in the CDR3. Trimming took off 4 bases at V and 1 base at J, with 8 bases between the two ends. CDR3 nucleotide sequence: TGTGCCAGCAGCCCCACAGGGAACACTGAAGCTTTCTTT. This gives the protein CASSPTGNTEAFF.